The 21 T cell receptor beta chains in this list originate from one sample, sequenced in a study of blood T cell repertoires in COVID-19. Produced via immunoSEQ multiplex PCR; TCRdb's table is partial and in-frame only. Of about 55,000 clones in the sample, under 85% were seen once. Material: peripheral blood. These receptors were taken from a woman aged 60-75 years with acute or convalescent COVID-19.

This chain links TRBV6-5 with TRBJ2-7; 7 nucleotides match TRBD1. CDR1 is MNHEY and CDR2 is SVGAGI in the germline V gene. The V gene end was trimmed by 9 bases and the J gene end by 4 bases; junction bases not matched to a gene: 9. The CDR3 has 13 residues. CDR3 sequence: CASSPGQTYEQYF. Written as DNA, the CDR3 is TGTGCCAGTTCCCCGGGACAGACTTACGAGCAGTACTTC.

CDR3 nucleotide sequence: TGCAGCGTGGGCCAGGGCGTTTTAGCCAAAAACATTCAGTACTTC. Translation: CSVGQGVLAKNIQYF. The chain combines TRBV29-1 with TRBJ2-4; possibly TRBD1 for D (5 bases). The CDR3 has 15 amino acids. Trimming cost V 6 bases and J 0 bases, with 15 bases left between them. CDR1 is SQVTM and CDR2 is ANQGSEA in the germline V gene.

This rearrangement joins TRBV6-5 to TRBJ1-1, with TRBD1 matching 7 bases. Looked up from germline, CDR1 is MNHEY and CDR2 is SVGAGI. The V segment lost 2 bases and the J segment 8 bases; nucleotides outside the gene matches: 8. The CDR3 runs to 14 residues. CDR3 in amino acids: CASSYTQGVDEAFF. DNA for the CDR3: TGTGCCAGCAGTTACACCCAGGGGGTCGACGAAGCTTTCTTT.

The J gene is TRBJ2-7, the V gene TRBV29-1; possibly TRBD2 for D (5 bases). In germline, CDR1 is SQVTM, CDR2 ANQGSEA. The CDR3 loop spans 12 amino acids. With 4 bases removed from V and 1 base from J, the gap between germline ends came to 8 bases. The CDR3 loop reads CSVVGGSYEQYF. The CDR3 region has the DNA TGCAGCGTTGTGGGCGGGTCCTACGAGCAGTACTTC.

The V call is TRBV30, the J call TRBJ2-1; 9 positions match TRBD2. V lost 5 bases to trimming and J lost 3 bases; unmatched junction nucleotides: 8. The germline gives CDR1 GTSNPN, CDR2 SVGIG (reference sequence). The length of the CDR3 is 15 residues. For the CDR3, the DNA is TGTGCCTGGGCGGGGACGACTAGCGGCTACAATGAGCAGTTCTTC. This sequence encodes CAWAGTTSGYNEQFF.

The chain has TRBV7-8 and TRBJ1-3, with 7 bases matching TRBD1. The CDR3 loop spans 15 amino acids. Per germline, CDR1 SGHVS and CDR2 FQNEAQ. The trim removed 5 bases at V and 0 bases at J, leaving 4 bases unmatched. The CDR3 loop reads CASSGTVLSGNTIYF. CDR3 coding DNA: TGTGCCAGCAGCGGGACAGTCCTCTCTGGAAACACCATATATTTT.

The chain carries TRBV29-1 and TRBJ2-2, with D tentatively TRBD2 (6 bases). The CDR3 totals 11 residues. CDR1 SQVTM and CDR2 ANQGSEA come from the germline V gene. Trimming stripped 7 bases from V and 7 bases from J, with 10 bases between. The CDR3 region has the DNA TGCAGCGGACGGGGGAGCGGGGAGCTGTTTTTT. This codes for CSGRGSGELFF.

This clone was recorded once. The genes are TRBV30 and TRBJ1-1; 10 positions agree with TRBD1. The CDR3 totals 13 residues. From germline, CDR1 is GTSNPN and CDR2 SVGIG (reference sequence). V trimming: 3 bases; J trimming: 4 bases; junction bases outside the gene matches: 2. The CDR3 sequence is CAWSRDRGTEAFF. CDR3 DNA sequence: TGTGCCTGGAGCAGGGACAGGGGCACTGAAGCTTTCTTT.

V gene TRBV30 combines with J gene TRBJ1-4; no firm D call. Trimming took off 0 bases at V and 7 bases at J, with 12 bases between the two ends. Germline V gene sequence: CDR1 GTSNPN, CDR2 SVGIG (reference sequence). This CDR3 has 14 residues. The CDR3 DNA reads as TGTGCCTGGAGTGTGGGTAGCTCGCGTGAAAAACTGTTTTTT. It is translated as CAWSVGSSREKLFF.

The chain has TRBV27 and TRBJ1-6, with D perhaps matching TRBD1 (5 bases). Trimming took 2 bases from V and 3 from J, leaving 17 bases between them. Germline CDR1 is MNHEY and CDR2 is SMNVEV (reference sequence). The CDR3 is 18 amino acids. The CDR3 reads CASSLSFVGGIYNSPLHF. The CDR3, as DNA: TGTGCCAGCAGTTTAAGTTTTGTGGGGGGTATCTATAATTCACCCCTCCACTTT.

This chain uses TRBV28 with TRBJ2-2; TRBD1 matches at 9 bases. Germline CDR1 reads MDHEN; CDR2 reads SYDVKM. With 6 bases clipped from V and 8 bases from J, the junction kept 13 bases outside the gene matches. There are 16 residues in the CDR3. The CDR3, as DNA: TGTGCCAGCAGGCTACCGGGACAGGGAATCGTGGGGGAGCTGTTTTTT. The encoded protein is CASRLPGQGIVGELFF.

V is TRBV11-2 and J is TRBJ2-5; 11 positions agree with TRBD2. This CDR3 spans 16 amino acids. The V gene end was trimmed by 5 bases and the J gene end by 6 bases; junction bases not matched to a gene: 11. Germline V gives CDR1 SGHAT, CDR2 FQNNGV. The CDR3 DNA reads TGTGCCAGCAGCCCCCAACTAGCGGGAGAAGGGAAGACCCAGTACTTC. Its protein is CASSPQLAGEGKTQYF.

This chain joins TRBV28 and TRBJ1-5; TRBD1 matches at 8 bases. The CDR3 sequence is 12 residues long. Trimming removed 6 bases from V and 9 bases from J; junction bases left unmatched: 4. CDR1 and CDR2 (germline): MDHEN, SYDVKM. CDR3 DNA sequence: TGTGCCAGCAGGGGACAGGTCGTGCCCCAGCATTTT. This translates into CASRGQVVPQHF.

This sequence joins TRBV5-1 and TRBJ1-2; TRBD1 aligns across 12 bases. This CDR3 spans 16 amino acids. With 4 bases clipped from V and 3 bases from J, the junction kept 7 bases outside the gene matches. CDR1 is SGHRS, CDR2 YFSETQ, per germline. Here the CDR3 reads CASSNGGTGGDYGYTF. The CDR3 DNA reads TGCGCCAGCAGCAACGGCGGGACAGGGGGCGACTATGGCTACACCTTC.

This rearrangement joins TRBV5-6 to TRBJ2-7, with TRBD2 matching over 7 bases. V lost 0 bases, J lost 4 bases, and 10 bases stayed unmatched. Germline values: CDR1 SGHDT, CDR2 YYEEEE. The CDR3 is 16 residues long. The CDR3 DNA sequence: TGTGCCAGCAGCTTGGTCGGCCTAGCGGAAAATTACGAGCAGTACTTC. This encodes CASSLVGLAENYEQYF.

The chain carries TRBV19 and TRBJ1-5; 9 bases map to TRBD1. This CDR3 contains 15 residues. Germline V gene data show CDR1 as LNHDA and CDR2 as SQIVND (reference sequence). The junction had 10 bases not matched to a gene; V was cut back by 7 bases and J by 6 bases. The CDR3 DNA sequence: TGTGCCAGTAATAAGCCGGGACAGGGATTTCAGCCCCAGCATTTT. Its protein is CASNKPGQGFQPQHF. Based on the CDR3 plus reference TRBV19 and TRBJ1-5, the full variable domain is DGGITQSPKYLFRKEGQNVTLSCEQNLNHDAMYWYRQDPGQGLRLIYYSQIVNDFQKGDIAEGYSVSREKKESFPLTVTSAQKNPTAFYLCASNKPGQGFQPQHFGDGTRLSIL.

This rearrangement joins TRBV29-1 to TRBJ1-5; 9 bases align to TRBD1. Per germline, CDR1 SQVTM and CDR2 ANQGSEA. V was pared by 6 bases and J by 4 bases, with 13 bases of the junction left unmatched. This CDR3 comprises 16 residues. CDR3 in amino acids: CSVSTGQGTGNQPQHF. The DNA of the CDR3 is TGCAGCGTCTCCACTGGACAGGGGACAGGGAATCAGCCCCAGCATTTT.

V usage is TRBV12-3 or TRBV12-4 and J usage is TRBJ1-6; the D is unclear. V lost 10 bases, J lost 7 bases, and 14 bases lay in between. This CDR3 has 13 residues. The CDR3 spells CATRRETNSPLHF. CDR3 DNA sequence: TGTGCCACCCGCCGGGAGACAAATTCACCCCTCCACTTT.

The chain joins TRBV6-6 to TRBJ1-1, with 10 bases matching TRBD1. Germline CDR1 MNHNY, CDR2 SVGAGI (reference sequence). This CDR3 region has 14 residues. V lost 5 bases, J lost 11 bases, and 11 bases stayed unmatched. The CDR3 here is CASSKFRDRGRAFF. The CDR3 DNA is TGTGCCAGCAGTAAATTCCGGGACAGGGGACGGGCTTTCTTT.

This sequence joins TRBV9 and TRBJ2-5, with 12 nucleotides matching TRBD2. Germline CDR1 is SGDLS and CDR2 is YYNGEE. This CDR3 spans 16 amino acids. With 4 bases clipped from V and 4 bases from J, the junction kept 8 bases outside the gene matches. The CDR3 region has the DNA TGTGCCAGCAGCCAACAGACTAGCGGGAGACGAGAGACCCAGTACTTC. Protein: CASSQQTSGRRETQYF.

The gene calls are TRBV6-5 and TRBJ2-5, with a possible D match to TRBD2 (5 bases). Germline V lookup: CDR1 MNHEY, CDR2 SVGAGI. This CDR3 is built from 15 residues. V lost 7 bases to trimming and J lost 5 bases, with 20 bases between them. CDR3 protein: CASKPSGSGEETQYF. CDR3 bases: TGTGCCAGCAAACCGTCGGGGTCGGGTGAGGAGACCCAGTACTTC.